This TCR beta chain was observed in a study of CD8 T cells in Susac syndrome. Study context: Intravenous immunoglobulin alone or corticosteroids were being given to patients with Susac syndrome at blood draw, unless they were therapy-naive.

TCR beta sequencing covered blood CD8+ and CD4+ T cells. Patients with Susac syndrome met the recently defined diagnostic criteria for definite or probable disease. About this clonotype itself: Its antigen is unknown.

Study results and caveats: CD4+ T cell repertoires in Susac syndrome exhibited no evidence of clonal expansion.

When the RNA was reverse transcribed, random hexamers were used with an input of roughly 0.5 to 1 ug. TCRdb re-derived calls from the immunoSEQ multiplex PCR reads in MiXCR, one entry per CDR3 protein. The sample shows over 65,000 distinct CDR3 sequences, 90% to 95% of them seen only once. Sequencing was carried out using CD4+ T cells from PBMCs. This TCR was recovered from a human donor with Susac syndrome.

The CDR3 loop reads CSAGGETQYF. The CDR3 coding sequence is TGCAGTGCTGGTGGGGAGACCCAGTACTTC. The rearrangement links TRBV20-1 to TRBJ2-5, with unresolved D. V was trimmed by 5 bases and J by 5 bases, leaving 6 bases between them. The CDR3 loop spans 10 amino acids. CDR1 DFQATT and CDR2 SNEGSKA come from the germline V gene (reference sequence).